The 16 T cell receptor gamma chains below all came from one sample that was sequenced in a study of gamma-delta chains in newborns, infants, children. TCRdb processed the reads again with the CATT caller. Among some 430 gamma-chain clones, around 30% were seen once, and the ten largest hold around 35%. Sequencing was carried out using blood. The receptors originated from a child who was a newborn, infant or young child, either healthy, febrile or measles-vaccinated (not recorded which).

In this sample, this clone is large (0.1 to 1%). The rearrangement uses TRGV9 and TRGJP. Unmatched junction bases numbered 3, after V lost 6 bases and J lost 4 bases. In germline, CDR1 is GITISATS, CDR2 ISYDGTV (reference sequence). This CDR3 comprises 15 residues. CDR3 region: CALWLQELGKKIKVF. CDR3 nucleotide sequence: TGTGCCTTGTGGCTACAAGAGTTGGGCAAAAAAATCAAGGTATTT.

By share, this clone counts as large (0.1 to 1%). A much larger clonotype is one base distant, so this may be a read error. This sample also contains other DNA sequences that code for the same CDR3. This chain joins TRGV9 and TRGJP. V lost 0 bases, J lost 7 bases, and 3 bases stayed unmatched. CDR3 length: 16 residues. Germline CDR1 GITISATS, CDR2 ISYDGTV (reference sequence). The CDR3 nucleotides read TGTGCCTTGTGGGAGGTGCTGGAGTTGGGCAAAAAAATCAAGGTATTT. Translating gives CALWEVLELGKKIKVF.

This clone was seen only a few times. This may come from a read error, since a much larger clone is one base off. This CDR3 is also generated by other DNA sequences in the sample. The V and J genes are TRGV9 and TRGJ1 or TRGJ2. The CDR3 is 11 amino acids. The germline V gene has CDR1 GITISATS and CDR2 ISYDGTV (reference sequence). CDR3 coding DNA: TGCGCCTTGTGGGATGCGGGAAAGAAACTCTTT. Encoded protein: CALWDAGKKLF.

This clone appeared a few times. It may be a read error: a sequence one base away is much more abundant. In the same sample, other DNA sequences code for this CDR3. The chain has TRGV9 and TRGJP. Germline V lookup: CDR1 GITISATS, CDR2 ISYDGTV (reference sequence). The CDR3 covers 16 residues. CDR3 region: CALWEVGELGKKIKVF. The DNA for the CDR3 is TGCGCCTTGTGGGAGGTTGGTGAGTTGGGCAAAAAAATCAAGGTATTT.

In its sample, this clone is large. This CDR3 is also generated by other DNA sequences in the sample. This chain joins TRGV9 and TRGJP. J gave up 7 bases and V 3 bases, and 6 bases lay outside the gene matches. Germline V gene data show CDR1 as GITISATS and CDR2 as ISYDGTV (reference sequence). This CDR3 spans 16 amino acids. The chain's CDR3 is CALWEPLELGKKIKVF. CDR3 coding DNA: TGTGCCTTGTGGGAGCCTCTCGAGTTGGGCAAAAAAATCAAGGTATTT.

About this clone: Being one base from a much bigger clone, this may be a read error. The sample carries other DNA sequences with the same CDR3. CDR3 DNA sequence: TGTGCCTTGTGGGAGGTTCAAGGGTTGGGCAAAAAAATCAAGGTATTT. Protein product: CALWEVQGLGKKIKVF. This chain links TRGV9 with TRGJP. Germline V gives CDR1 GITISATS, CDR2 ISYDGTV (reference sequence). The CDR3 totals 16 residues.

Worth noting for this clone: A read error may be the cause here, since a much bigger clone is one base away. The sample contains more than one DNA sequence encoding this CDR3. The genes are TRGV9 and TRGJP. In germline, CDR1 is GITISATS, CDR2 ISYDGTV (reference sequence). The CDR3 contains 13 residues. CDR3 sequence reads: CALWKVGKKIKVF. CDR3 in DNA: TGTGCCTTGTGGAAGGTGGGCAAAAAGATCAAGGTATTT.

This clone is termed hyperexpanded (1% or more). Other DNA sequences of this sample code for an identical CDR3. The V and J genes are TRGV9 and TRGJP. After removal of 2 bases from V and 4 bases from J, the junction contained 2 bases not matched to a gene. Germline loops: CDR1 GITISATS, CDR2 ISYDGTV (reference sequence). CDR3 size: 16 residues. The CDR3 loop reads CALWEAQELGKKIKVF. CDR3 nucleotide sequence: TGTGCCTTGTGGGAGGCACAAGAGTTGGGCAAAAAAATCAAGGTATTT.

This clone was seen only a few times. With a much larger clone just one base away, this may be a read error. The same CDR3 arises from other DNA sequences in this sample as well. The gene calls are TRGV9 and TRGJ1 or TRGJ2. CDR3 size: 11 residues. Germline assignment: CDR1 GITISATS and CDR2 ISYDGTV (reference sequence). Here the CDR3 DNA reads TGCGCCTTGTGGGAGAACGATAAGAAACTCTTT. Its protein product is CALWENDKKLF.

This clone was recorded a few times. This likely stems from a read error, as it lies one base from a far larger clone. The same CDR3 can be traced to other DNA sequences in this sample. J is TRGJ1 or TRGJ2 and V is TRGV9. The germline V gene has CDR1 GITISATS and CDR2 ISYDGTV (reference sequence). The CDR3 spans 11 residues. CDR3 region: CALWEGHKKLF. CDR3 nucleotide sequence: TGTGCCCTGTGGGAGGGCCATAAGAAACTCTTT.

Judged by abundance, this clone is large. The same CDR3 also results from other DNA sequences found in this sample. The chain employs TRGV9 and TRGJP. CDR1 and CDR2 from the germline V gene are GITISATS and ISYDGTV (reference sequence). J was trimmed by 3 bases and V by 0 bases; bases with no gene match: 2. The CDR3 runs 17 residues. The CDR3 region is CALWEVPQELGKKIKVF. The CDR3 bases are TGTGCCTTGTGGGAGGTGCCGCAAGAGTTGGGCAAAAAAATCAAGGTATTT.

A note on this clone: A much larger clonotype is one base distant, so this may be a read error. The chain combines TRGV9 with TRGJP. CDR1 is GITISATS and CDR2 is ISYDGTV in the germline V gene (reference sequence). The CDR3 is 17 residues long. CDR3 loop: CALWEVREESGKKIKVF. CDR3 coding DNA: TGTGCCTTGTGGGAGGTCCGCGAGGAGTCGGGCAAAAAAATCAAGGTATTT.

Sample share makes this clone large (0.1 to 1%). The sample carries other DNA sequences with the same CDR3. Here the CDR3 reads CALWEVGELGKKIKVF. CDR3 DNA: TGTGCCTTGTGGGAGGTTGGTGAGTTGGGCAAAAAAATCAAGGTATTT. The chain is built from TRGV9 and TRGJP. The germline V gene has CDR1 GITISATS and CDR2 ISYDGTV (reference sequence). The CDR3 totals 16 residues. V lost 1 base and J lost 7; bases outside the gene matches: 4.

Details on this clone: This may come from a read error, since a much larger clone is one base off. The V call is TRGV9, the J call TRGJ1 or TRGJ2. Germline values: CDR1 GITISATS, CDR2 ISYDGTV (reference sequence). The CDR3 covers 13 residues. CDR3 DNA sequence: TGTGCCCTGTGGGACCCTCGGCGGTATAAGAAACTCTTT. Its protein product is CALWDPRRYKKLF.

By share, this clone ranks as large (0.1 to 1%). The sample carries other DNA sequences with the same CDR3. The gene calls are TRGV9 and TRGJP. The CDR3 is 16 residues long. V shed 3 bases, J shed 4 bases, and the junction held 3 bases outside the gene matches. Germline V gene data show CDR1 as GITISATS and CDR2 as ISYDGTV (reference sequence). CDR3 nucleotide sequence: TGTGCCTTGTGGGAGATCCAAGAGTTGGGCAAAAAAATCAAGGTATTT. It is translated as CALWEIQELGKKIKVF.

This clone appeared a few times. This clone may be a read error of a much larger clone one base away. Other DNA variants within this sample encode the same CDR3. V gene TRGV9 combines with J gene TRGJP. This CDR3 contains 17 residues. CDR1 GITISATS and CDR2 ISYDGTV come from the germline V gene (reference sequence). CDR3 nucleotides: TGTGCCTTGTGGGAGCCCAGGCAAGAGTTGGGTAAAAAAATCAAGGTATTT. Translated: CALWEPRQELGKKIKVF.